Listed below are T cell receptor beta chains from one sample, sequenced in a study of beta chain features in type 1 diabetes. Repertoires were generated with immunoSEQ multiplex PCR, while TCRdb's copy carries only in-frame clones and drops some. The sample includes hundreds of thousands of clones, about 30% of them seen just once. Material for sequencing was naive CD4+ T cells from blood. Source of these receptors: a young man in good health. Both conserved end residues are part of each CDR3.

>TRBV7-9|.
CASSFTYEQYF
>TRBV13|TRBJ1-4
CASSLGPTNEKLFF
>TRBV28|TRBJ2-7
CASSYRPSYEQYF
>TRBV10-3|TRBJ2-1
CAISESGLAQTYNEQFF
>TRBV7-2|TRBJ2-5
CASSTGLAGSETQYF
>TRBV5-6|TRBJ2-7
CAKTSGTAYEQYF
>TRBV4-2|TRBJ2-3
CASSQDPGDTQYF
>TRBV4-3|TRBJ2-6
CASSQGTGRSFGANVLTF
>TRBV30|TRBJ2-7
CAWRALGGEQYF
>TRBV30|TRBJ1-5
CAWSGPSNQPQHF
>TRBV4-1|TRBJ1-5
CASSQTGAGQPQHF
>TRBV27|TRBJ2-5
CASSAGAGETQYF
>TRBV7-2|TRBJ2-3
CASSLRGRLGDTQYF